The 5 T cell receptor beta chains listed next were all sequenced from one sample in a study of T cells in Graves' hyperthyroidism and ophthalmopathy. Amplified regions were TCR beta CDR3 sequences from RNA transcripts. HTBI primers were the set used in a first-round RT-PCR of the TCR CDR3. Each CDR3 protein gets one entry after TCRdb re-called the multiplex PCR reads with MiXCR. The sample carries around 800,000 distinct CDR3 sequences, roughly 40% recorded once. Sequencing was carried out using blood. The source of these receptors is a man between 18 and 35 years old with Graves' hyperthyroidism.

The sample holds many counts of this clonotype. The chain has TRBV12-3 or TRBV12-4 and TRBJ1-6; unclear D gene. This CDR3 contains 12 residues. Trimming removed 3 bases from V and 8 bases from J, with 5 bases in between. The chain's CDR3 is CASSLYDSPLHF. The CDR3 DNA sequence: TGTGCCAGCAGTTTGTATGATTCACCCCTCCACTTT.

The genes are TRBV20-1 and TRBJ2-7, with 8 positions matching TRBD1. This CDR3 comprises 15 residues. The ends lost 0 bases at V and 6 bases at J; junction bases unmatched: 10. Looked up from germline, CDR1 is DFQATT and CDR2 is SNEGSKA (reference sequence). CDR3 sequence (DNA): TGCAGTGCTAGAGATGGAGGACAGGGCGCCGGCGAGCAGTACTTC. This codes for CSARDGGQGAGEQYF.

The J gene is TRBJ1-4, the V gene TRBV29-1; no reliable D call. Per germline, CDR1 SQVTM and CDR2 ANQGSEA. Trimming took off 3 bases at V and 7 bases at J, with 15 bases between the two ends. The CDR3 runs to 14 residues. The CDR3 DNA reads as TGCAGCGTTGAGGGATGGACGCCGGGTGAAAAACTGTTTTTT. Translated, it gives CSVEGWTPGEKLFF.

In this sample, this clonotype turned up many times. The chain has TRBV24-1 and TRBJ2-7, with 8 bases aligning to TRBD1. Germline CDR1 reads KGHDR; CDR2 reads SFDVKD. Trimming at V came to 3 bases and at J to 5 bases, leaving 11 bases not matched to a gene. The CDR3 spans 16 residues. As DNA, the CDR3 is TGTGCCACCAGTGATACCGCCGGGACAGGTCTCGACGAGCAGTACTTC. Encoded protein: CATSDTAGTGLDEQYF.

This clonotype was recorded many times. The chain joins TRBV7-6 to TRBJ2-5; D is unclear. Between the trimmed V and J ends, which lost 5 bases and 5 bases, there was a span of 12 bases. The germline gives CDR1 SGHVS, CDR2 FNYEAQ. This CDR3 has 13 residues. The DNA of the CDR3 is TGTGCCAGCAGCCTTGACATTATTGAGACCCAGTACTTC. It yields the protein CASSLDIIETQYF.